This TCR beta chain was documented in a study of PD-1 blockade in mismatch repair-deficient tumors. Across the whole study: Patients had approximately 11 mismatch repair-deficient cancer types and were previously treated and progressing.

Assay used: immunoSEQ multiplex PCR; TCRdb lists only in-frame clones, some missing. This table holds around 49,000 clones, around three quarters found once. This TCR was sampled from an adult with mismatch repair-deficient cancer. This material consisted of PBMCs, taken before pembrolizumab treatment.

As DNA, the CDR3 is TGTGCCAGCAGCAGGACAGCCTACGAGCAGTACTTC. It translates to CASSRTAYEQYF. This sequence joins TRBV7-9 and TRBJ2-7; D is possibly TRBD1 (6 bases). Germline CDR1 reads SEHNR; CDR2 reads FQNEAQ (reference sequence). V dropped 5 bases and J dropped 2 bases, with 7 bases sitting between them. The CDR3 contains 12 residues.